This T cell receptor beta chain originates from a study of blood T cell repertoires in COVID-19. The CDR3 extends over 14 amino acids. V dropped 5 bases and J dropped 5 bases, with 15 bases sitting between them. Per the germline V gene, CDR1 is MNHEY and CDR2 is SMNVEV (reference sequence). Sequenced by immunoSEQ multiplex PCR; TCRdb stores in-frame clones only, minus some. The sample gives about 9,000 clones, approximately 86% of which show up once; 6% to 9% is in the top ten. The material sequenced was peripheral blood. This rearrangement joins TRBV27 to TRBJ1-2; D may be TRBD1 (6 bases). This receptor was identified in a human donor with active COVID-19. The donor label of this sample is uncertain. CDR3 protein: CASSHYRDRYGYTF. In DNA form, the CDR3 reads TGTGCCAGCAGTCATTACAGGGATCGGTATGGCTACACCTTC.